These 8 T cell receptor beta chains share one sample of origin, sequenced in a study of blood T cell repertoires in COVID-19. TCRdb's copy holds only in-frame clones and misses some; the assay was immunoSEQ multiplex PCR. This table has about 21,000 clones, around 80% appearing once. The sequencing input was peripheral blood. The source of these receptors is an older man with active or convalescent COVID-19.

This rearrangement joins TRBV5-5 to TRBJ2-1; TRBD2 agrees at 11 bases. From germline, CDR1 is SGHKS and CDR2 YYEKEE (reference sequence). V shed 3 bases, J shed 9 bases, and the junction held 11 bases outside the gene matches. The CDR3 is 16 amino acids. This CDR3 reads CASSWRLTLAGVEQFF. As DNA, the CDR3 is TGTGCCAGCAGCTGGAGATTAACACTAGCGGGAGTTGAGCAGTTCTTC.

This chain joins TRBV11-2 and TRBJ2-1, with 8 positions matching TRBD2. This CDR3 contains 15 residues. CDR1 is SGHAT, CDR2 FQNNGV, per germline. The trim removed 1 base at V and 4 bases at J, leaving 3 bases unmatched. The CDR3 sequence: CASSLVLAEYNEQFF. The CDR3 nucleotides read TGTGCCAGCAGCTTAGTACTAGCGGAATACAATGAGCAGTTCTTC.

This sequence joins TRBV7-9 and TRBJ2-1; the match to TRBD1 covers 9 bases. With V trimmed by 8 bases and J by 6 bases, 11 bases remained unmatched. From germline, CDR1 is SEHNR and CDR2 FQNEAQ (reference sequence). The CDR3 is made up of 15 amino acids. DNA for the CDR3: TGTGCCAGCTCCTTATGGGACAGGGTGGGCAATGAGCAGTTCTTC. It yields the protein CASSLWDRVGNEQFF.

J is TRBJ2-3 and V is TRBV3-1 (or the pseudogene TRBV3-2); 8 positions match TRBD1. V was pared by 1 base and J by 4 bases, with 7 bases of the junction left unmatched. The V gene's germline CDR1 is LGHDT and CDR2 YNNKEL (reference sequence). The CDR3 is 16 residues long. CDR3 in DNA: TGTGCCAGCAGCCAAGTGGGGACAGGACGGGCAGATACGCAGTATTTT. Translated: CASSQVGTGRADTQYF.

The CDR3 DNA reads as TGTGCCAGCTCCCAGGGCGGCGGGGAGCTGTTTTTT. Translated, it gives CASSQGGGELFF. The V gene is TRBV18, the J gene TRBJ2-2; D might be TRBD1 (5 bases). CDR1 and CDR2 from the germline V gene are KGHSH and LQKENI. CDR3 length equals 12 residues. Trimming shortened V by 6 bases and J by 7 bases, and 9 bases separated the two germline ends. Complete variable domain (other parts from reference TRBV18 and TRBJ2-2): NAGVMQNPRHLVRRRGQEARLRCSPMKGHSHVYWYRQLPEEGLKFMVYLQKENIIDESGMPKERFSAEFPKEGPSILRIQQVVRGDSAAYFCASSQGGGELFFGEGSRLTVL.

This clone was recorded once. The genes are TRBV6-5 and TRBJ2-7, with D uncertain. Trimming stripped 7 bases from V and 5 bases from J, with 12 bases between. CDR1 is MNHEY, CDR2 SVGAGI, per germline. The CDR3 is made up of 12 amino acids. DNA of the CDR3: TGTGCCAGCACCCCCCAGTACCACGAGCAGTACTTC. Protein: CASTPQYHEQYF.

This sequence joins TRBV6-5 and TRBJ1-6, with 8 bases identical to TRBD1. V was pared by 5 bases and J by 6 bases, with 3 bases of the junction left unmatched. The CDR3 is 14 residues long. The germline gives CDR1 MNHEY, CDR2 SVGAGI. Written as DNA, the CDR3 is TGTGCCAGCAGTCCGGGACAGGCTAATTCACCCCTCCACTTT. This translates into CASSPGQANSPLHF.

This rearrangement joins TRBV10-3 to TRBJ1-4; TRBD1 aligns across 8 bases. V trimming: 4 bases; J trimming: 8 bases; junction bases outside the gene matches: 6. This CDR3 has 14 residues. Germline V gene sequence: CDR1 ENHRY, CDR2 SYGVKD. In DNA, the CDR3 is TGTGCCATCAGTGTCGACAGGGGTATCGAAAAACTGTTTTTT. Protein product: CAISVDRGIEKLFF.